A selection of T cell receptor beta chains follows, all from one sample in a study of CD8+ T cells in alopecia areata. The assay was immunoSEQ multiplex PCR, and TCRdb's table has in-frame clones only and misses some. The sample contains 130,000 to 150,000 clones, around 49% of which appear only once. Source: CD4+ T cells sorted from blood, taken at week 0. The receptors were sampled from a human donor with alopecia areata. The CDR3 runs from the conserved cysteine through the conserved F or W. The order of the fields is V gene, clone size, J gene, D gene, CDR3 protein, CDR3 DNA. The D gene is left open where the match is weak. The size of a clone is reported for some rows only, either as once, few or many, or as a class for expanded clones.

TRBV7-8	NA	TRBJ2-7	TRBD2	CASSQRRESHEQYF	TGTGCCAGCAGCCAGAGGCGGGAGTCACACGAGCAGTACTTC
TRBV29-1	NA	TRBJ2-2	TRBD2	CSVDRTSPTGELFF	TGCAGCGTTGACCGGACTAGCCCCACCGGGGAGCTGTTTTTT
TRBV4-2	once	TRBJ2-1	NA	CASSQDGDGNEQFF	TGTGCCAGCAGCCAAGATGGAGATGGCAATGAGCAGTTCTTC
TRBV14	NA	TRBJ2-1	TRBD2	CASSQEIPGLAPVGDEQFF	TGTGCCAGCAGCCAAGAAATACCGGGACTAGCCCCCGTCGGGGATGAGCAGTTCTTC
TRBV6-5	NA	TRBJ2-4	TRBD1	CASSYSTGDRGTGQYF	TGTGCCAGCAGTTACTCGACGGGCGACAGGGGGACGGGTCAGTACTTC
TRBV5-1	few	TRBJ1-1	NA	CASSLVMETEAFF	TGCGCCAGCAGCTTGGTTATGGAAACTGAAGCTTTCTTT
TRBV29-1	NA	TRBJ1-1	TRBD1	CSVEIGTGQEAFF	TGCAGCGTTGAAATCGGGACGGGACAGGAAGCTTTCTTT
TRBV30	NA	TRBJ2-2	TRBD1	CAWKGQGYTGELFF	TGTGCCTGGAAGGGACAGGGGTACACCGGGGAGCTGTTTTTT
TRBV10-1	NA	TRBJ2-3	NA	CTNGRGTDTQYF	TGTACCAATGGACGGGGCACAGATACGCAGTATTTT
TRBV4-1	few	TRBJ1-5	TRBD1	CASSQGQGSNQPQHF	TGCGCCAGCAGCCAAGGACAGGGGAGCAATCAGCCCCAGCATTTT
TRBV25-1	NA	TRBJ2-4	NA	CASSQRVTDIQYF	TGTGCCAGCAGTCAAAGGGTAACCGACATTCAGTACTTC
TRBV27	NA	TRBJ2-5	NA	CASGRGETQYF	TGTGCCAGCGGACGGGGAGAGACCCAGTACTTC
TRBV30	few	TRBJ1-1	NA	CAWSVSYRAGDTEAFF	TGTGCCTGGAGTGTATCGTACAGGGCGGGGGACACTGAAGCTTTCTTT
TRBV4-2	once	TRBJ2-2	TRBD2	CASSPESRVLAGFGELFF	TGTGCCAGCAGCCCCGAGTCCCGCGTACTAGCGGGATTTGGGGAGCTGTTTTTT
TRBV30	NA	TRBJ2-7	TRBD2	CACLDPGLAGYEQYF	TGTGCCTGCCTCGACCCGGGACTAGCGGGCTACGAGCAGTACTTC
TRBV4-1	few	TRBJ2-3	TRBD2	CASSRTSITDTQYF	TGCGCCAGCAGCCGGACTAGCATCACAGATACGCAGTATTTT
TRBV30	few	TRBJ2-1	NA	CAWSVRRQRNEQFF	TGTGCCTGGAGTGTACGGCGGCAGCGCAATGAGCAGTTCTTC
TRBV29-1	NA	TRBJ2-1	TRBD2	CSVGGTINNEQFF	TGCAGCGTTGGAGGGACTATAAACAATGAGCAGTTCTTC
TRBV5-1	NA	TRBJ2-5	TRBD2	CASSWGLEETQYF	TGCGCCAGCAGCTGGGGACTAGAGGAGACCCAGTACTTC
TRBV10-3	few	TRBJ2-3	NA	CAISPYPDTQYF	TGTGCCATCAGTCCGTACCCAGATACGCAGTATTTT
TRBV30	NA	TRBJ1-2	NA	CAWRSNYGYTF	TGTGCCTGGAGGAGTAACTATGGCTACACCTTC
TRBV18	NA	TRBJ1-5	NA	CASSGQGSNQPQHF	TGTGCCAGCTCAGGCCAGGGAAGCAATCAGCCCCAGCATTTT
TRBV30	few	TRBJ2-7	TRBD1	CAWSYTGTGFYEQYF	TGTGCCTGGAGTTACACCGGGACAGGGTTCTACGAGCAGTACTTC
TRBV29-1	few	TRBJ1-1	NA	CSVGVTHTEAFF	TGCAGCGTTGGTGTTACGCACACTGAAGCTTTCTTT
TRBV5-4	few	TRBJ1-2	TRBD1	CASSLDRGSYGYTF	TGTGCCAGCAGCTTGGACAGGGGAAGCTATGGCTACACCTTC
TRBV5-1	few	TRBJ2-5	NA	CASSSGLGETQYF	TGCGCCAGCAGCTCGGGACTCGGAGAGACCCAGTACTTC
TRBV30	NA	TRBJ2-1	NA	CAWRLAWREYNEQFF	TGTGCCTGGAGGCTAGCATGGAGGGAATACAATGAGCAGTTCTTC
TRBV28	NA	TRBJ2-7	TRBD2	CASHRTSGRASPGEQYF	TGTGCCAGCCACCGGACTAGCGGGAGGGCCAGTCCGGGTGAGCAGTACTTC
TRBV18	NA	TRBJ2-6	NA	CASYPTSGANVLTF	TGTGCCAGCTACCCGACTTCTGGGGCCAACGTCCTGACTTTC
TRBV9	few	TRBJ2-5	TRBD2	CASSVGTSDRFGETQYF	TGTGCCAGCAGCGTCGGGACTAGCGATCGGTTCGGAGAGACCCAGTACTTC
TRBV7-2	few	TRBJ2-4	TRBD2	CASSFQTSGSDIQYF	TGTGCCAGCAGCTTCCAGACTAGCGGGAGTGACATTCAGTACTTC
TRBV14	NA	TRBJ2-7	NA	CASSRNWGYEQYF	TGTGCCAGCAGCCGTAACTGGGGGTACGAGCAGTACTTC
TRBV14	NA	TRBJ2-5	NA	CASSQREETQYF	TGTGCCAGCAGCCAAAGGGAAGAGACCCAGTACTTC
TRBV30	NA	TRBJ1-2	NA	CAWREAGSLYGYTF	TGTGCCTGGAGGGAGGCGGGGAGCCTCTATGGCTACACCTTC
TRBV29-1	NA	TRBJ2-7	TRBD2	CSVGRVSGSKSYEQYF	TGCAGCGTTGGCCGGGTGAGCGGGAGTAAGTCCTACGAGCAGTACTTC
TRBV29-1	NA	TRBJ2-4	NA	CSVARWGRDIQYF	TGCAGCGTCGCCCGTTGGGGTCGGGACATTCAGTACTTC
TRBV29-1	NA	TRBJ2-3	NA	CSGRRGPGDTQYF	TGCAGCGGAAGAAGGGGCCCGGGTGATACGCAGTATTTT
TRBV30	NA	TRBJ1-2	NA	CAWSHNYGYTF	TGTGCCTGGAGCCATAACTATGGCTACACCTTC
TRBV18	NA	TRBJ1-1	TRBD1	CASSPRQGDNTEAFF	TGTGCCAGCTCACCTCGACAGGGCGATAACACTGAAGCTTTCTTT
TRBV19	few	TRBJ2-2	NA	CASRPRTGNTGELFF	TGTGCCAGTAGACCGAGGACGGGGAACACCGGGGAGCTGTTTTTT
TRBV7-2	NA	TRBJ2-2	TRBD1	CASSSPTGGTGELFF	TGTGCCAGCAGCTCGCCTACAGGGGGCACCGGGGAGCTGTTTTTT